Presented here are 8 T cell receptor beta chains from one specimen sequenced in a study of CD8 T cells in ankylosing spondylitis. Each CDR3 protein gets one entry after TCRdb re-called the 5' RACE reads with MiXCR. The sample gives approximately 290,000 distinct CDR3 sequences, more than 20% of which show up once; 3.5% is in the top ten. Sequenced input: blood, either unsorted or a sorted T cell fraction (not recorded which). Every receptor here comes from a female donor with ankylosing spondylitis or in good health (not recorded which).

As DNA, the CDR3 is TGTGCCACCAGTGATCTTCTAGATACGCAGTATTTT. It translates to CATSDLLDTQYF. The V gene is TRBV24-1, the J gene TRBJ2-3; D call uncertain. Germline CDR1 reads KGHDR; CDR2 reads SFDVKD. The CDR3 sequence is 12 residues long. V was shortened by 3 bases and J by 5 bases, with 5 bases between the two germline ends.

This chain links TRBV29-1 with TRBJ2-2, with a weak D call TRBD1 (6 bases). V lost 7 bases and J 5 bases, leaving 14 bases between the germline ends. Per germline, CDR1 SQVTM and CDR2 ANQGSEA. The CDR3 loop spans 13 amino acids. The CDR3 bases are TGCAGCGCGAAAACAGGGTCTACCGGGGAGCTGTTTTTT. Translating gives CSAKTGSTGELFF.

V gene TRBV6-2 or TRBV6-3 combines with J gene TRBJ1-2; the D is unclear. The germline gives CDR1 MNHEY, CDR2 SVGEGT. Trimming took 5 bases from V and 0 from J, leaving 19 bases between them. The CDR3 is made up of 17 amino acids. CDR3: CASSPAIEYEANYGYTF. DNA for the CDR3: TGTGCCAGCAGTCCGGCAATCGAATATGAAGCTAACTATGGCTACACCTTC.

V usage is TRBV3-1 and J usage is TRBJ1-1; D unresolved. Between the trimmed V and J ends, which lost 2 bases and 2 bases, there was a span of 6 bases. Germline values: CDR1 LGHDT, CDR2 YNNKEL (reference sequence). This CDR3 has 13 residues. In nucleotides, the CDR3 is TGTGCCAGCAGCCAAAAAGTTAACACTGAAGCTTTCTTT. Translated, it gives CASSQKVNTEAFF.

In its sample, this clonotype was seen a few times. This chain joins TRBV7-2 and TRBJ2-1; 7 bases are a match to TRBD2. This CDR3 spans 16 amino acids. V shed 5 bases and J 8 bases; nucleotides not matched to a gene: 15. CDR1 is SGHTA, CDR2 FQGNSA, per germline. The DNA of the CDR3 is TGTGCCAGCAGCCTCCTAGCGGACCTTACTACGGATGAGCAGTTCTTC. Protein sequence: CASSLLADLTTDEQFF. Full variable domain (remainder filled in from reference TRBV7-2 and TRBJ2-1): GAGVSQSPSNKVTEKGKDVELRCDPISGHTALYWYRQSLGQGLEFLIYFQGNSAPDKSGLPSDRFSAERTGGSVSTLTIQRTQQEDSAVYLCASSLLADLTTDEQFFGPGTRLTVL.

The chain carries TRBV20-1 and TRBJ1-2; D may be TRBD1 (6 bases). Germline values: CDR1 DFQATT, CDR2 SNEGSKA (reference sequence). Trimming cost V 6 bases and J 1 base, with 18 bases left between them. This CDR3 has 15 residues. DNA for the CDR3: TGCAGTGCGGAGGGGGAAGCAGACCTTAACTATGGCTACACCTTC. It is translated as CSAEGEADLNYGYTF.

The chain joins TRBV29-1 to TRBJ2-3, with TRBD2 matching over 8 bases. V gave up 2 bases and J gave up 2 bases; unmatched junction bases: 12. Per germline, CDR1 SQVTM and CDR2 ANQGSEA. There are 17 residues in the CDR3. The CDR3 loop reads CSVESGAGGAPTDTQYF. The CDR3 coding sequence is TGCAGCGTTGAATCAGGGGCGGGGGGCGCTCCCACAGATACGCAGTATTTT.

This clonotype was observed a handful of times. CDR3 loop: CASRSNGRSYEQYF. The CDR3, as DNA: TGTGCCAGCAGATCTAACGGCAGGTCCTACGAGCAGTACTTC. The V gene is TRBV12-3 or TRBV12-4, the J gene TRBJ2-7, with D uncertain. V lost 6 bases to trimming and J lost 1 base, with 13 bases between them. The CDR3 runs to 14 residues.